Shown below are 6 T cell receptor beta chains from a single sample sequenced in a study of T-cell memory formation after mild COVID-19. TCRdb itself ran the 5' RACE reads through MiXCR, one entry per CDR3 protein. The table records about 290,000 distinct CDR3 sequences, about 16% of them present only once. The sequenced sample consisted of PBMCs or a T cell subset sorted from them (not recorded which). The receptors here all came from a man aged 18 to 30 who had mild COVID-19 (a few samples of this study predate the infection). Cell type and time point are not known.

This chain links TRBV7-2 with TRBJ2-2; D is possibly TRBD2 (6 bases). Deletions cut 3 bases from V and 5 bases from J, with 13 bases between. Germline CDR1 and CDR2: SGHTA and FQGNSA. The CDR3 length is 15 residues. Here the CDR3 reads CASSFQHGLTGELFF. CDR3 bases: TGTGCCAGCAGCTTCCAGCACGGACTAACCGGGGAGCTGTTTTTT.

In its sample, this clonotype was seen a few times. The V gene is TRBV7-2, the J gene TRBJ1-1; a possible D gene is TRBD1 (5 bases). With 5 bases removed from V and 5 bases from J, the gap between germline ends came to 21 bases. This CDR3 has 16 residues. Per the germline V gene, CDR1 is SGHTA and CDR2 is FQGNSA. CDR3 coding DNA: TGTGCCAGCAGCCCCCCCCTGGGCAGGGAGCGGACTGAAGCTTTCTTT. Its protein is CASSPPLGRERTEAFF.

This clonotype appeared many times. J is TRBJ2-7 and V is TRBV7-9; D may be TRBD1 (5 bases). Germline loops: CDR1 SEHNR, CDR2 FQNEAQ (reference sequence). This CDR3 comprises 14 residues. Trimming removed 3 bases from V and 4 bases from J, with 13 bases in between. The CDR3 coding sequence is TGTGCCAGCAGCTTGGGGCAGGGCCTTTACGAGCAGTACTTC. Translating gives CASSLGQGLYEQYF.

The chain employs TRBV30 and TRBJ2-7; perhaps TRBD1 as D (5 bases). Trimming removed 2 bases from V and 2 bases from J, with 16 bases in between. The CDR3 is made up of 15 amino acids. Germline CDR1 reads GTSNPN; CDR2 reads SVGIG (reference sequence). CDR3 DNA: TGTGCCTGGAGTCACGGTCCCAGGGTCCCCTACGAGCAGTACTTC. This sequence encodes CAWSHGPRVPYEQYF.

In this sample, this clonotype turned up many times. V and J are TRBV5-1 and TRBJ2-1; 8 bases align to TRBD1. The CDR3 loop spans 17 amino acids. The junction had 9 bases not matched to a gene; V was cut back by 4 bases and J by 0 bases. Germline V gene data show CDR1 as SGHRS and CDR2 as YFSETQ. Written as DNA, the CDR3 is TGCGCCAGCAGCACAGGACAGGGATCAAGCTCCTACAATGAGCAGTTCTTC. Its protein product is CASSTGQGSSSYNEQFF.

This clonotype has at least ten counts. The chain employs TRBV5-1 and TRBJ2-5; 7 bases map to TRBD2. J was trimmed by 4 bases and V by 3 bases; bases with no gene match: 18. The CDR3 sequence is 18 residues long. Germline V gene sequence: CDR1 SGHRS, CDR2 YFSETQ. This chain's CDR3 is CASSSTRIGLESLETQYF. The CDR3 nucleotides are TGCGCCAGCAGCTCGACAAGAATCGGACTAGAGTCCCTAGAGACCCAGTACTTC.